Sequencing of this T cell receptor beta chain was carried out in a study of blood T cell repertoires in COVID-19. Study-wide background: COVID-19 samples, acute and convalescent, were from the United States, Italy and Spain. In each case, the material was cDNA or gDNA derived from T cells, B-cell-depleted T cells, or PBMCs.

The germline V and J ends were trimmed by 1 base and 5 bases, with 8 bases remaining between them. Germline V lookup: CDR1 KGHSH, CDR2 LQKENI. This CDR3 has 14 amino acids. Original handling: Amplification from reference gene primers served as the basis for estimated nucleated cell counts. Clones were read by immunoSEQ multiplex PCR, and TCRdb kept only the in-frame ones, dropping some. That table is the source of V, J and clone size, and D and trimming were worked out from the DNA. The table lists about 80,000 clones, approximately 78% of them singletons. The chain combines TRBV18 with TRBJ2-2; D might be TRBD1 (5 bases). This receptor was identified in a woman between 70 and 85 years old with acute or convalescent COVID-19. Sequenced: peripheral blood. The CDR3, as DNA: TGTGCCAGCTCACCACAGGGGTGGACCGGGGAGCTGTTTTTT. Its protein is CASSPQGWTGELFF.